The clone carrying this T cell receptor (beta chain) was observed a few times. Per the germline V gene, CDR1 is SEHNR and CDR2 is FQNEAQ (reference sequence). This CDR3 is built from 15 residues. The V gene end was trimmed by 5 bases and the J gene end by 6 bases; junction bases not matched to a gene: 8. This sample is drawn from a study of blood T cell repertoires in COVID-19. Overall study: Donors in the United States, Italy and Spain gave samples during acute or convalescent COVID-19. Sample material is recorded as cDNA or gDNA derived from T cells, B-cell-depleted T cells, or PBMCs.

Authors' processing steps: Scientists estimated how many nucleated cells there were by amplifying reference gene primers. TCRdb keeps only in-frame clones here, not all; method: immunoSEQ multiplex PCR. The V and J calls and clone size are taken from that table; D and trimming were inferred from the DNA. The sample yields approximately 46,000 clones, about 70% seen once. The source material was peripheral blood. This TCR was recovered from an elderly man with acute or convalescent COVID-19. The J gene is TRBJ2-1, the V gene TRBV7-9; 9 bases are shared with TRBD1. The CDR3 DNA is TGTGCCAGCAGCCGGGGACAGGGTGACGTCAATGAGCAGTTCTTC. Translation: CASSRGQGDVNEQFF.